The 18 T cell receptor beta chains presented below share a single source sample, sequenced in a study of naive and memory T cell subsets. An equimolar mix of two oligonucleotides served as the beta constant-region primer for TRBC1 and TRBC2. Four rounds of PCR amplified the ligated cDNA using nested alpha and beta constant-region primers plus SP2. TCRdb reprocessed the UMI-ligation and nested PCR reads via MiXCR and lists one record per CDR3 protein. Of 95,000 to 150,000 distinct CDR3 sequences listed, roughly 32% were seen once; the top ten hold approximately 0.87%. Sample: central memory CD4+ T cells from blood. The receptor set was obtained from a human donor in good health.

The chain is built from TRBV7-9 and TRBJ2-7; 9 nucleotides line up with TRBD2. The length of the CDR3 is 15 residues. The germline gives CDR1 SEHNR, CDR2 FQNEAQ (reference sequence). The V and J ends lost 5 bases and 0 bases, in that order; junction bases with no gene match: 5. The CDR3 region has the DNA TGTGCCAGCAGCCTCCATAGCGGGAGCTCCTACGAGCAGTACTTC. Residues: CASSLHSGSSYEQYF.

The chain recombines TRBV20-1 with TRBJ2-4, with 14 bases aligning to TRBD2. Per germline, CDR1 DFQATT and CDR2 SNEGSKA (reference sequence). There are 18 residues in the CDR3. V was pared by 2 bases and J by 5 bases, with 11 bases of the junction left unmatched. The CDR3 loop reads CSARTLTGTSGSQNIQYF. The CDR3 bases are TGCAGTGCTAGAACTCTAACCGGGACTAGCGGGAGCCAAAACATTCAGTACTTC.

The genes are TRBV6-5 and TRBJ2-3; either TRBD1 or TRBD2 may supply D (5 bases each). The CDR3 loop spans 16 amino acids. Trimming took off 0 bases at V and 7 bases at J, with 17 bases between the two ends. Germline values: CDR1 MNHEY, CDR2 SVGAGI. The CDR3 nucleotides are TGTGCCAGCAGTTACTCGACAAGAGGGGCGCCGAATACGCAGTATTTT. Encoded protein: CASSYSTRGAPNTQYF.

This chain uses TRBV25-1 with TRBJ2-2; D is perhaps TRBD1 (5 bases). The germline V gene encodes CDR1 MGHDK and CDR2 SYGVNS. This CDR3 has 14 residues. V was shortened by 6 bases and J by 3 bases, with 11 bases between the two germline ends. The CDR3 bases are TGTGCCAGCAGCGAAATGGGGCACACCGGGGAGCTGTTTTTT. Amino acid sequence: CASSEMGHTGELFF.

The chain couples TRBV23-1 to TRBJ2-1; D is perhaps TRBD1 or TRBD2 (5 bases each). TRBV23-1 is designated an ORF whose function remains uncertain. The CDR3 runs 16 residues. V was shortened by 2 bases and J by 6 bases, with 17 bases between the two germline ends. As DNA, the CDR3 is TGCGCCAGCAGTCAACAGGAGACGGGACCACTCAATGAGCAGTTCTTC. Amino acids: CASSQQETGPLNEQFF.

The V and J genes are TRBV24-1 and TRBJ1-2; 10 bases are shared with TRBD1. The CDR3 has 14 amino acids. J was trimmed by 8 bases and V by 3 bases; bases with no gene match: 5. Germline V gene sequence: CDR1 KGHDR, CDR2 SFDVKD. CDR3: CATSDTTGGGGYTF. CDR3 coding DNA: TGTGCCACCAGTGATACGACAGGGGGCGGGGGCTACACCTTC.

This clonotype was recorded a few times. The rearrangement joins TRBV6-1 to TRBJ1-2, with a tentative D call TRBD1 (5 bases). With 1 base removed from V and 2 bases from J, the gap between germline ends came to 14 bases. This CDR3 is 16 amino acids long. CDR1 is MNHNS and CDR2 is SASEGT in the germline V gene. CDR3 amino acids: CASSEGWGGKNYGYTF. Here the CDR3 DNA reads TGTGCCAGCAGTGAAGGGTGGGGGGGGAAGAACTATGGCTACACCTTC.

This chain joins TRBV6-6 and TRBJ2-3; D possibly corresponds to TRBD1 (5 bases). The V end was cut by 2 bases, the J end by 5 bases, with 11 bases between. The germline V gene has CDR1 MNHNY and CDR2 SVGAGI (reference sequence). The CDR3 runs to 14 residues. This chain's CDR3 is CASSYASGQDTQYF. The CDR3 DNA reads TGTGCCAGCAGTTACGCCTCAGGGCAAGATACGCAGTATTTT.

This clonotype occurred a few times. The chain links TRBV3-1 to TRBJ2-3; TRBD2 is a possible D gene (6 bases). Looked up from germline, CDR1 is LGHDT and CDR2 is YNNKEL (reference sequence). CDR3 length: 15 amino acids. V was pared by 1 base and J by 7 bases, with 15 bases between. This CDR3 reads CASSQGAGRGNTQYF. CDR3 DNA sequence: TGTGCCAGCAGCCAAGGAGCAGGGCGCGGGAATACGCAGTATTTT.

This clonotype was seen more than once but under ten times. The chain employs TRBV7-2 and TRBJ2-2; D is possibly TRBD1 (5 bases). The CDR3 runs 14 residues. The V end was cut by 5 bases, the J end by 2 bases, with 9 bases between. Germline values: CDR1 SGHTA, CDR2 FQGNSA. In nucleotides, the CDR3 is TGTGCCAGCAGCACGCAGGGTAACACCGGGGAGCTGTTTTTT. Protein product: CASSTQGNTGELFF.

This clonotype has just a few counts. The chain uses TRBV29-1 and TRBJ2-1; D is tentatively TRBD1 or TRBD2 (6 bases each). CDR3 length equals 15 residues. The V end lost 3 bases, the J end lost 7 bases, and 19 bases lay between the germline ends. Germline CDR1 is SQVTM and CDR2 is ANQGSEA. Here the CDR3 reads CSVDFWGALGNEQFF. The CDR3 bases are TGCAGCGTTGATTTTTGGGGGGCTCTAGGGAATGAGCAGTTCTTC.

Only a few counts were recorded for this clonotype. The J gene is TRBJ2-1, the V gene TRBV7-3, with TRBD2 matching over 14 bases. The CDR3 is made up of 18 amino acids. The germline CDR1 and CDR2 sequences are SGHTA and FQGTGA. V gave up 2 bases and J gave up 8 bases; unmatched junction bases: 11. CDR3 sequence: CASSLPGLAGERRDEQFF. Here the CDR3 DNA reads TGTGCCAGCAGCTTACCGGGACTAGCGGGAGAGAGACGCGATGAGCAGTTCTTC.

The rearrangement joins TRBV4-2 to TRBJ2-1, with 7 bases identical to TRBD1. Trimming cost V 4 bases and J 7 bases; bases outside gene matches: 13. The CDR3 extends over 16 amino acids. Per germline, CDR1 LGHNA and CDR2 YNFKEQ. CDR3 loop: CASSRRTGAQVNEQFF. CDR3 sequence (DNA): TGTGCCAGCAGCCGTCGTACAGGGGCGCAGGTAAATGAGCAGTTCTTC.

Here the CDR3 DNA reads TGTGCCAGCAGTGCGACAGGTTATGGCTACACCTTC. It yields the protein CASSATGYGYTF. The chain has TRBV27 and TRBJ1-2; TRBD1 is a possible D gene (6 bases). CDR1 and CDR2 (germline): MNHEY, SMNVEV (reference sequence). V lost 5 bases and J lost 5, with 9 bases in between. The CDR3 runs 12 residues.

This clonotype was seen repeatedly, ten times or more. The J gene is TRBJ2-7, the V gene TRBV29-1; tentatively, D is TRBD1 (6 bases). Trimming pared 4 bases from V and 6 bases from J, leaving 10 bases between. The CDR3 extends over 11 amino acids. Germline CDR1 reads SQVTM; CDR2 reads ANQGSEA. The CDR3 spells CSVGGGSEQYF. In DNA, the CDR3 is TGCAGCGTTGGAGGGGGATCCGAGCAGTACTTC.

CDR3 protein: CASSERAVGTVTGELFF. CDR3 nucleotide sequence: TGTGCCAGCAGTGAAAGAGCTGTCGGGACGGTCACCGGGGAGCTGTTTTTT. The chain carries TRBV25-1 and TRBJ2-2; the D gene could be TRBD1 or TRBD2 (5 bases each). The CDR3 spans 17 residues. Trimming pared 2 bases from V and 4 bases from J, leaving 17 bases between. CDR1 is MGHDK and CDR2 is SYGVNS in the germline V gene.

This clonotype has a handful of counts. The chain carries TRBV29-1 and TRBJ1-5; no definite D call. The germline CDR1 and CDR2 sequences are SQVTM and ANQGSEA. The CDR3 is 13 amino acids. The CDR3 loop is CGAGRDRNQPQHF. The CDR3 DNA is TGCGGCGCCGGGAGAGATCGCAATCAGCCCCAGCATTTT.

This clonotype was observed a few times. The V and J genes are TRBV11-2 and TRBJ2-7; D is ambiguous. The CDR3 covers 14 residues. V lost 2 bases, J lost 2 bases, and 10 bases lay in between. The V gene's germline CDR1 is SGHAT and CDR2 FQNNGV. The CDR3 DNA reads TGTGCCAGCAGCTTATTCCCAGAGACCTACGAGCAGTACTTC. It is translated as CASSLFPETYEQYF.